In its sample, the clone carrying this T cell receptor (beta chain) was seen a few times. One entry per CDR3 protein results from TCRdb running MiXCR on the RT-PCR reads. The sample lists 400,000 to 450,000 distinct CDR3 sequences, 16% occurring once. This sample is part of a study of patients and donors after allogeneic stem cell transplantation. The CDR3 has 12 residues. The V and J ends lost 3 bases and 10 bases respectively, with 12 bases between them. The germline CDR1 and CDR2 sequences are KGHSH and LQKENI. The sequence derives from a human donor who was either an allogeneic HSCT recipient or a stem cell or donor lymphocyte infusion donor (not recorded which). It is not recorded whose cells these are; they may come from a transplant donor. What was sequenced was blood, either unsorted or a sorted T cell fraction (not recorded which). The rearrangement uses TRBV18 and TRBJ2-5; no clear D. CDR3 region: CASSPLLESQYF. The CDR3, as DNA: TGTGCCAGCTCACCGTTACTGGAAAGCCAGTACTTC.